The 25 T cell receptor beta chains below come from one sample, sequenced in a study of control samples from healthy donors and cancer patients. Only in-frame clones appear in the TCRdb table, and some are missing; sequencing was by immunoSEQ multiplex PCR. Of 170,000 or so clones listed, roughly 94% are singletons. Specimen: blood. Receptor source: a woman between 18 and 29 years old in good health.

The chain has TRBV10-3 and TRBJ2-7; D perhaps matches TRBD1 (6 bases). Germline CDR1 and CDR2: ENHRY and SYGVKD. The CDR3 contains 13 residues. V was cut by 10 bases and J by 5 bases, with 18 bases left in between. DNA for the CDR3: TGTGCCACGTTAGGACAGAGAAGGGACGAGCAGTACTTC. Its protein is CATLGQRRDEQYF.

The chain carries TRBV7-2 and TRBJ1-6; D is unresolved. This CDR3 has 14 amino acids. Germline-derived CDR1 and CDR2 are SGHTA and FQGNSA. Trimming removed 5 bases from V and 4 bases from J, with 9 bases in between. CDR3 nucleotide sequence: TGTGCCAGCAGCCCCGACGGATATAATTCACCCCTCCACTTT. This translates into CASSPDGYNSPLHF.

This clone was seen a few times. The chain employs TRBV6-1 and TRBJ2-7; no clear D. The CDR3 loop spans 12 amino acids. In germline, CDR1 is MNHNS, CDR2 SASEGT. V dropped 6 bases and J dropped 7 bases, with 13 bases sitting between them. The CDR3 DNA is TGTGCCAGCAGCCAGACCACGGCGGAGCAGTACTTC. The encoded protein is CASSQTTAEQYF.

V is TRBV6-6 and J is TRBJ1-6; TRBD1 matches at 10 bases. The CDR3 has 14 amino acids. The trim removed 5 bases at V and 9 bases at J, leaving 4 bases unmatched. Looked up from germline, CDR1 is MNHNY and CDR2 is SVGAGI (reference sequence). The CDR3 bases are TGTGCCAGCAGTAACCGGGACAGGGGTTCACCCCTCCACTTT. Its translation: CASSNRDRGSPLHF.

This clone occurred a few times. The chain is built from TRBV7-9 and TRBJ1-1; D uncertain. CDR3 size: 12 residues. Germline-derived CDR1 and CDR2 are SEHNR and FQNEAQ (reference sequence). V lost 2 bases and J lost 1, with 2 bases in between. DNA of the CDR3: TGTGCCAGCAGCTTAACGAACACTGAAGCTTTCTTT. Its protein is CASSLTNTEAFF.

This rearrangement joins TRBV19 to TRBJ1-5; 7 nucleotides agree with TRBD1. CDR3 length: 15 residues. Looked up from germline, CDR1 is LNHDA and CDR2 is SQIVND (reference sequence). V lost 3 bases, J lost 9 bases, and 11 bases stayed unmatched. The CDR3 DNA reads TGTGCCAGTAGTATTAAGGGGGCTACTTACCGGCCCCAGCATTTT. This gives the protein CASSIKGATYRPQHF.

V and J are TRBV18 and TRBJ2-3; unclear D gene. The V and J ends lost 2 bases and 5 bases respectively, with 11 bases between them. This CDR3 is built from 14 residues. CDR1 KGHSH and CDR2 LQKENI come from the germline V gene. The CDR3 DNA reads TGTGCCAGCTCACCATCCCCCCCAGTAGATACGCAGTATTTT. It specifies CASSPSPPVDTQYF.

The chain is built from TRBV18 and TRBJ1-3, with TRBD1 matching 7 bases. CDR3 length: 16 amino acids. Unmatched junction bases numbered 6, after V lost 4 bases and J lost 0 bases. Per germline, CDR1 KGHSH and CDR2 LQKENI. The CDR3 DNA reads TGTGCCAGCTCACTCCAAGGGACAGCCTCTGGAAACACCATATATTTT. Its translation is CASSLQGTASGNTIYF.

V gene TRBV5-1 combines with J gene TRBJ1-4; D unresolved. CDR3 length equals 14 residues. Germline CDR1 is SGHRS and CDR2 is YFSETQ. V lost 4 bases to trimming and J lost 1 base, with 8 bases between them. This CDR3 reads CASSPLGTNEKLFF. As DNA, the CDR3 is TGCGCCAGCAGCCCACTCGGAACTAATGAAAAACTGTTTTTT.

The chain recombines TRBV11-3 with TRBJ2-2; D is unclear. V lost 5 bases, J lost 6 bases, and 7 bases lay in between. This CDR3 contains 12 residues. The germline gives CDR1 SGHNT, CDR2 YENEEA. CDR3 bases: TGTGCCAGCAGCCCCCGTCCCGGGGAGCTGTTTTTT. Encoded protein: CASSPRPGELFF. The whole variable domain, remainder taken from reference TRBV11-3 and TRBJ2-2, is EAGVVQSPRYKIIEKKQPVAFWCNPISGHNTLYWYLQNLGQGPELLIRYENEEAVDDSQLPKDRFSAERLKGVDSTLKIQPAELGDSAVYLCASSPRPGELFFGEGSRLTVL.

J is TRBJ2-7 and V is TRBV7-2; 11 bases align to TRBD1. CDR1 and CDR2 from the germline V gene are SGHTA and FQGNSA. V shed 3 bases, J shed 4 bases, and the junction held 8 bases outside the gene matches. The CDR3 spans 16 residues. The CDR3 loop is CASSFRTGGVVYEQYF. The CDR3 DNA is TGTGCCAGCAGCTTTCGGACAGGGGGCGTTGTTTACGAGCAGTACTTC.

The CDR3 nucleotides read TGCGCCAGCAGCAGCTTTGGGCGAGACAACCCGACGCAGTATTTT. Protein: CASSSFGRDNPTQYF. The V call is TRBV5-1, the J call TRBJ2-3; D remains ambiguous. CDR3 length: 15 residues. The germline CDR1 and CDR2 sequences are SGHRS and YFSETQ. V lost 4 bases to trimming and J lost 9 bases, with 21 bases between them.

The chain uses TRBV29-1 and TRBJ2-1; 8 nucleotides line up with TRBD2. The CDR3 runs to 13 residues. Germline V lookup: CDR1 SQVTM, CDR2 ANQGSEA. The J segment lost 6 bases and the V segment lost 4 bases, leaving 5 bases of the junction unmatched. As DNA, the CDR3 is TGCAGCGTTGGGACTAGCTCTATCAATGAGCAGTTCTTC. Translated: CSVGTSSINEQFF.

The J gene is TRBJ2-7, the V gene TRBV6-5; maybe TRBD2 (5 bases). CDR3 length equals 16 residues. The germline V gene has CDR1 MNHEY and CDR2 SVGAGI. V was trimmed by 0 bases and J by 4 bases, leaving 16 bases between them. The CDR3 bases are TGTGCCAGCAGTTACTCGGACTGGCCTAACACTTACGAGCAGTACTTC. Translation: CASSYSDWPNTYEQYF.

The table lists this clone with a count of one. V usage is TRBV4-1 and J usage is TRBJ1-3; the D gene is possibly TRBD1 (6 bases). This CDR3 region has 17 residues. The ends were cut back, 0 bases at V and 3 bases at J, with 15 bases in the middle. Germline assignment: CDR1 MGHRA and CDR2 YSYEKL. CDR3 nucleotides: TGCGCCAGCAGCCAAGATCTGGCGGGGGCGGATGGAAACACCATATATTTT. Protein product: CASSQDLAGADGNTIYF.

J is TRBJ1-1 and V is TRBV7-3; possibly TRBD1 for D (5 bases). The germline gives CDR1 SGHTA, CDR2 FQGTGA. CDR3 size: 14 residues. The germline V and J ends were trimmed by 2 bases and 1 base, with 8 bases remaining between them. The DNA for the CDR3 is TGTGCCAGCAGCTTACAGGGCGGGAACACTGAAGCTTTCTTT. This gives the protein CASSLQGGNTEAFF.

The count of this clone is one. CDR3 DNA: TGTGCCAGCAGCTTCAGCGGCGCTAACACCGGGGAGCTGTTTTTT. Protein: CASSFSGANTGELFF. The rearrangement joins TRBV7-2 to TRBJ2-2, with D maybe TRBD2 (5 bases). Germline V gene data show CDR1 as SGHTA and CDR2 as FQGNSA. V was clipped by 3 bases and J by 2 bases, with 10 bases between them. There are 15 residues in the CDR3.

The chain is built from TRBV28 and TRBJ1-5; 7 bases are shared with TRBD1. Germline V gene sequence: CDR1 MDHEN, CDR2 SYDVKM. Germline trimming cut 2 bases from V and 6 bases from J; bases unmatched to any gene: 7. The CDR3 covers 15 residues. The CDR3 spells CASSLRQGEGQPQHF. The CDR3 DNA is TGTGCCAGCAGTTTACGACAGGGTGAGGGTCAGCCCCAGCATTTT.

The chain recombines TRBV6-2 or TRBV6-3 with TRBJ1-1; the D is unclear. Germline CDR1 MNHEY, CDR2 SVGEGT. Trimming cost V 2 bases and J 6 bases, with 7 bases left between them. This CDR3 contains 12 residues. The CDR3 spells CASSYLPSEAFF. For the CDR3, the DNA is TGTGCCAGCAGTTACCTTCCGTCTGAAGCTTTCTTT.

The chain combines TRBV7-2 with TRBJ1-1; D is undetermined. V shed 2 bases and J shed 0 bases, with 10 bases lying between them. The germline V gene encodes CDR1 SGHTA and CDR2 FQGNSA. The CDR3 covers 15 residues. The chain's CDR3 is CASSLNSGLNTEAFF. The CDR3 region has the DNA TGTGCCAGCAGCTTAAACTCAGGCTTGAACACTGAAGCTTTCTTT.

The CDR3 reads CASIRGRGDSPLHF. In nucleotides, the CDR3 is TGTGCCAGCATTCGAGGCAGGGGGGATTCACCCCTCCACTTT. J is TRBJ1-6 and V is TRBV2, with 7 positions matching TRBD1. CDR1 is SNHLY, CDR2 FYNNEI, per germline. The CDR3 covers 14 residues. V gave up 7 bases and J gave up 8 bases; unmatched junction bases: 8.

The rearrangement uses TRBV5-4 and TRBJ1-2, with 8 bases lining up with TRBD1. V was clipped by 4 bases and J by 8 bases; unmatched bases: 7. The CDR3 sequence is 13 residues long. Germline CDR1 and CDR2: SGHNT and YYREEE (reference sequence). As DNA, the CDR3 is TGTGCCAGCAGCGACCCAGGGGGCGGGGGCTACACCTTC. It specifies CASSDPGGGGYTF.

This chain uses TRBV5-1 with TRBJ2-1; 16 bases are shared with TRBD2. V gave up 4 bases and J gave up 8 bases; unmatched junction bases: 6. The length of the CDR3 is 16 residues. Germline V CDR1 and CDR2: SGHRS, YFSETQ. The CDR3 DNA is TGCGCCAGCAGCCTGGGACTAGCGGGAGGGCCGGATGAGCAGTTCTTC. It is translated as CASSLGLAGGPDEQFF.

V usage is TRBV10-1 and J usage is TRBJ1-5; D not certain. The CDR3 runs 12 residues. Trimming removed 0 bases from V and 7 bases from J, with 4 bases in between. Germline CDR1 is WNHNN and CDR2 is SYGVQD (reference sequence). DNA for the CDR3: TGCGCCAGCAGTGAGTCCCTCCAGCCCCAGCATTTT. Translated: CASSESLQPQHF.

The genes are TRBV29-1 and TRBJ2-1; D call uncertain. The V and J ends lost 0 bases and 16 bases respectively, with 10 bases between them. This CDR3 comprises 10 residues. The germline CDR1 and CDR2 sequences are SQVTM and ANQGSEA. CDR3 loop: CSVEDIGSFF. CDR3 nucleotides: TGCAGCGTTGAAGATATCGGATCCTTCTTC.